The 25 T cell receptor beta chains below come from one sample, sequenced in a study of T cells expressing NK-cell markers. Following a re-call of the 5' RACE reads, TCRdb has one entry per CDR3 protein and lacks DNA. The data show about 370,000 distinct CDR3 sequences, and the top ten clones hold roughly a tenth. Sequenced material: blood T cells: a sorted CD56 or NKG2C T cell subset, CD4+ or CD8+ T cells, or bulk PBMC T cells (not recorded which). The receptors here all came from a woman aged 50 to 60 in good health.

The V and J genes are TRBV5-1 and TRBJ2-7; as DNA is missing, the TRBD1 call by TCRdb cannot be tested. Per germline, CDR1 SGHRS and CDR2 YFSETQ. The length of the CDR3 is 16 residues. CDR3 residues: CASSLTGTGVLYEQYF. The full variable domain, completed using reference TRBV5-1 and TRBJ2-7, is KAGVTQTPRYLIKTRGQQVTLSCSPISGHRSVSWYQQTPGQGLQFLFEYFSETQRNKGNFPGRFSGRQFSNSRSEMNVSTLELGDSALYLCASSLTGTGVLYEQYFGPGTRLTVT.

The CDR3 loop reads CASSEWGAGEKLFF. This chain connects TRBV25-1 to TRBJ1-4; TCRdb's D call of TRBD1 is untestable without DNA. Germline values: CDR1 MGHDK, CDR2 SYGVNS. This CDR3 region has 14 residues.

The rearrangement links TRBV12-3 or TRBV12-4 to TRBJ1-1; TCRdb's D call, TRBD1, is unchecked because there is no DNA. There are 16 residues in the CDR3. The CDR3 region is CASSFGGPQRNTEAFF.

The genes are TRBV4-1 and TRBJ2-4; lacking DNA, the TRBD1 call made by TCRdb goes unchecked. Germline CDR1 and CDR2: MGHRA and YSYEKL. The CDR3 is 15 residues long. This chain's CDR3 is CASSTSTAIKNIQYF.

The chain joins TRBV7-8 to TRBJ2-1. Germline lookup yields CDR1 SGHVS and CDR2 FQNEAQ. There are 12 residues in the CDR3. The CDR3: CASSLTLREQFF.

The V call is TRBV10-3, the J call TRBJ2-6; lacking DNA, the TRBD1 call made by TCRdb goes unchecked. This CDR3 contains 14 residues. CDR1 ENHRY and CDR2 SYGVKD come from the germline V gene. The CDR3: CATYGPPGANVLTF.

J is TRBJ2-3 and V is TRBV9; the D call from TCRdb, TRBD2, cannot be confirmed without DNA. This CDR3 has 12 amino acids. Germline V lookup: CDR1 SGDLS, CDR2 YYNGEE. The CDR3 reads CASSPGESMQFF.

The rearrangement uses TRBV7-9 and TRBJ2-7; with no DNA, the TCRdb D assignment of TRBD2 cannot be verified. This CDR3 has 18 amino acids. Germline V CDR1 and CDR2: SEHNR, FQNEAQ (reference sequence). This CDR3 reads CASSSGTSGSRLTYEQYF.

The V call is TRBV7-6, the J call TRBJ2-2; TCRdb's D call of TRBD1 is untestable without DNA. CDR3 length: 17 amino acids. Germline V gene lookup returns CDR1 SGHVS and CDR2 FNYEAQ. The CDR3 sequence is CASSLAVGGPNTGELFF. Using reference TRBV7-6 and TRBJ2-2 for the parts outside the CDR3, the full variable domain is GAGVSQSPRYKVTKRGQDVALRCDPISGHVSLYWYRQALGQGPEFLTYFNYEAQQDKSGLPNDRFSAERPEGSISTLTIQRTEQRDSAMYRCASSLAVGGPNTGELFFGEGSRLTVL.

V and J are TRBV29-1 and TRBJ2-2; TCRdb's D call of TRBD1 is untestable without DNA. The CDR3 length is 18 residues. Germline V gives CDR1 SQVTM, CDR2 ANQGSEA. This chain's CDR3 is CSVEDKAPDRGLTGELFF.

The rearrangement uses TRBV28 and TRBJ1-1; TCRdb gives TRBD1 as the D gene, but with no DNA this cannot be confirmed. Germline V gene lookup returns CDR1 MDHEN and CDR2 SYDVKM. The CDR3 extends over 13 amino acids. CDR3 sequence reads: CASSKGHRTEAFF.

This chain uses TRBV6-2 or TRBV6-3 with TRBJ2-1; the D call of TRBD2 rests on TCRdb alone, since no DNA is present to check it. CDR1 is MNHEY and CDR2 is SVGEGT in the germline V gene. This CDR3 has 15 residues. This chain's CDR3 is CASSPLAGGPLEQFF.

The V gene is TRBV25-1, the J gene TRBJ2-2. CDR1 and CDR2 from the germline V gene are MGHDK and SYGVNS. The CDR3 covers 13 residues. This CDR3 reads CASSEGETGELFF.

The chain uses TRBV2 and TRBJ2-7; the TCRdb call, TRBD1, lacks DNA for checking. This CDR3 spans 13 amino acids. CDR1 and CDR2 (germline): SNHLY, FYNNEI. The CDR3: CAATTWQGVQQYF.

This chain links TRBV5-1 with TRBJ2-4; TCRdb lists TRBD2, though no DNA is available to test this call. CDR3 size: 15 residues. Germline lookup yields CDR1 SGHRS and CDR2 YFSETQ. The CDR3 protein is CASSFASGNKNIQYF. The complete variable domain, with remaining parts taken from reference TRBV5-1 and TRBJ2-4, reads KAGVTQTPRYLIKTRGQQVTLSCSPISGHRSVSWYQQTPGQGLQFLFEYFSETQRNKGNFPGRFSGRQFSNSRSEMNVSTLELGDSALYLCASSFASGNKNIQYFGAGTRLSVL.

This chain connects TRBV12-5 to TRBJ2-4; lacking DNA, the TRBD1 call made by TCRdb goes unchecked. Germline lookup yields CDR1 LGHNT and CDR2 FRNRAP. The CDR3 is 15 residues long. The chain's CDR3 is CASGLGGAGKNIQYF.

This chain uses TRBV4-1 with TRBJ2-3; the D call from TCRdb, TRBD1, cannot be confirmed without DNA. Germline-derived CDR1 and CDR2 are MGHRA and YSYEKL. The CDR3 runs 17 residues. The CDR3 is CASSQEQQGYGTDTQYF.

The CDR3 protein is CASSVEVTTRGETQYF. The chain couples TRBV9 to TRBJ2-5; TCRdb's D call of TRBD1 is untestable without DNA. Germline CDR1 and CDR2: SGDLS and YYNGEE. The CDR3 extends over 16 amino acids.

The V call is TRBV12-3 or TRBV12-4, the J call TRBJ2-1. The CDR3 totals 11 residues. The CDR3 is CASSLDGEQFF.

The chain employs TRBV27 and TRBJ2-6; without DNA, the TCRdb call of TRBD2 cannot be checked. The germline CDR1 and CDR2 sequences are MNHEY and SMNVEV (reference sequence). The CDR3 contains 16 residues. The CDR3 loop reads CASSLGGFSGANVLTF.

The V and J genes are TRBV5-1 and TRBJ2-1; absent DNA, TCRdb's TRBD2 call cannot be checked. CDR1 SGHRS and CDR2 YFSETQ come from the germline V gene. This CDR3 contains 16 residues. The chain's CDR3 is CASSLVLAGEGNEQFF. The variable domain in full, with the rest retrieved from reference TRBV5-1 and TRBJ2-1, is KAGVTQTPRYLIKTRGQQVTLSCSPISGHRSVSWYQQTPGQGLQFLFEYFSETQRNKGNFPGRFSGRQFSNSRSEMNVSTLELGDSALYLCASSLVLAGEGNEQFFGPGTRLTVL.

The CDR3 loop is CASSPPRPGGVGTSFIGLFF. The chain carries TRBV5-1 and TRBJ2-1; TCRdb indicates TRBD2, and absent DNA this call remains unverified. Looked up from germline, CDR1 is SGHRS and CDR2 is YFSETQ. There are 20 residues in the CDR3.

V and J are TRBV10-3 and TRBJ1-1; TCRdb selects TRBD1, and the lack of DNA leaves this call unchecked. The CDR3 extends over 14 amino acids. The germline V gene encodes CDR1 ENHRY and CDR2 SYGVKD. The CDR3 here is CAISDHPGNTEAFF.

J is TRBJ2-2 and V is TRBV5-8; absent DNA, TCRdb's TRBD2 call cannot be checked. The CDR3 has 15 amino acids. Germline V gives CDR1 SGHTS, CDR2 YDEGEE. The CDR3 is CASSTGLTNTGELFF.

The chain is built from TRBV4-1 and TRBJ2-3; TCRdb's assignment of TRBD1 cannot be checked, as there is no DNA. The V gene's germline CDR1 is MGHRA and CDR2 YSYEKL. CDR3 size: 16 residues. The CDR3 is CASSQAGAAGTDTQYF.